This T cell receptor beta chain comes out of a study of shared clonotypes between healthy human individuals. V was pared by 2 bases and J by 4 bases, with 15 bases between. The CDR3 consists of 15 residues. Germline CDR1 reads MDHEN; CDR2 reads SYDVKM. Profiling relied on immunoSEQ multiplex PCR, and the TCRdb table lists in-frame clones only, not all of them. The table has 500,000 to 550,000 clones, approximately 95% seen once. The receptor's source is a woman younger than 45 in good health. Material: naive CD4+ T cells sorted from blood. Subset here: CD45RA+ positively selected. The rearrangement joins TRBV28 to TRBJ2-7, with D perhaps TRBD2 (7 bases). The CDR3, as DNA: TGTGCCAGCAGTTTAATCAGCGGGACAAAATACGAGCAGTACTTC. Translating gives CASSLISGTKYEQYF.